The sequence of this T cell receptor (beta chain) was determined in a study of cytomegalovirus exposure and HLA in healthy donors (TCRdb year 2017). The study in broad terms: An earlier analysis of several hundred of the donors reported about 250 Gb of sequence data and 117 million unique TCR beta sequences from 150 million to 200 million T cells. The study combined high-throughput TCR immunosequencing, statistical association of individual TCRs with disease status, and machine learning to predict cytomegalovirus infection status. Every repertoire in the discovery cohort had been generated on one and the same sequencing platform. The T cell repertoires of several hundred subjects were profiled by immunosequencing and related to cytomegalovirus serostatus. Donor age, sex, ethnicity and CMV serostatus were compiled alongside the repertoire data. Among 300 to 500 genotyped donors of the cohort, an average of about 220,000 unique TCR beta nucleotide sequences was sequenced per donor, of which 15% to 20% were non-productive. In the later analysis, no new phenotypic data were used to find candidate immune exposures; instead, reliance was placed on TCR beta sequences and their occurrence across donors. Roughly five DR-DQ haplotypes were handled as single units for association and clustering, since linkage in the cohort was strong. About 310 gigabases of sequencing data and approximately 84 million unique TCR sequences were included in an early release covering about 700 HLA-typed donors. Of the 350 to 400 genotyped donors, 65% to 90% fell in the genetic ancestry cluster associated with self-reported Caucasian donors. The study aimed to test whether signatures of past pathogen exposure could be identified by cataloging public T cell receptors. In a later analysis, previously published TCR beta repertoires from about 640 donors were re-analyzed and high-resolution HLA genotyping was added so that TCR occurrence patterns could be studied. The number of typed donors differed by locus: roughly 629-630 for A, B, C, DRB1 and DQB1; 500 to 550 for DQA1; 606 for DPA1; and around 450 for DPB1. To decide whether each TCR beta V gene segment behaved as functional or pseudogenic, an earlier analysis of some 600 of the donors relied on high-throughput TCR beta sequencing. A separate validation cohort of more than 100 different subjects was used in addition to the approximately 700-subject first cohort. In a later genetic analysis, genome-wide SNP genotypes for about three fifths of the roughly 670 donors were used, and that subset was treated as a discovery cohort. Class I and class II HLA loci were covered by the typing at four-digit resolution. Summary of the overall study and its limitations: According to a later analysis, TCR association rates differed among HLA loci, with DRB1 alleles showing the most associated TCRs and HLA-C alleles showing the fewest. A few of the identified cytomegalovirus-associated TCR beta chains were confirmed in vitro to be specific for cytomegalovirus antigens. V-gene and J-gene trimming of TCR beta chains was associated with a missense DCLRE1C variant in a later genetic analysis, and the association was replicated in an independent cohort. For the cohort, immune exposure information was limited to CMV serostatus. Because the 87-base-pair reads could not distinguish some IMGT-functional V segments, including TRBV6-2 and TRBV6-3, those segments were excluded. Sequencing depth was assumed to be roughly uniform across donors in the presence/absence analyses, though that assumption may not hold. A later analysis associated 16,951 TCR beta sequences with specific HLA alleles at a false discovery rate of 0.05. A later analysis found that HLA-associated TCR beta chains were more clonally expanded and had lower generation probabilities than equally common non-associated chains. Several of the top co-occurrence clusters appeared to be linked to parvovirus B19, influenza, CMV and Epstein-Barr virus, according to a later analysis. Fewer than 20 rarely observed V segments, including chromosome 9 orphons, were excluded from the earlier analysis of several hundred of the donors because counts were too low. Linkage disequilibrium might explain the correlated functional status among segregating V segments, but an unknown experimental factor could not be ruled out. While some public TCRs were present in many individuals, most TCR sequences turned up only very rarely across donors. Assigning TCR associations to individual alleles was difficult when HLA alleles, especially DR and DQ, strongly co-occurred. HLA typing was unavailable for some donors at each locus, so association tests used only the typed subset. A further reported finding was that TCR beta sequences accurately predicted the HLA-A and HLA-B alleles for most subjects in the first cohort. In a later analysis, most CMV-associated TCR beta chains were found to appear HLA-restricted, with HLA associations seemingly driven largely by CMV exposure. Compared with the approximately 710-donor mean, donors in an Asian-associated ancestry cluster had fewer N-insertions in productive TCRs, according to a later genetic analysis. The sequencing pipeline was judged likely to have produced a cluster of highly shared sequence variants as a technical artifact. In both the original and validation cohorts, the classifier was reported to diagnose cytomegalovirus status with high specificity and sensitivity. According to the authors, the approach could potentially be generalized to other disease states and immunological phenotypes. In this cohort, only TCR beta chains were sequenced, and detectable features were limited by the absence of alpha or paired-chain data. A total of fewer than 200 TCR beta chains were listed by the study as associated with cytomegalovirus. In an earlier analysis of about 600 of the donors, most TCR beta V segments appeared in productive rearrangements about 87% or about 30% of the time, broadly matching IMGT annotations.

The cohort comprised 666 healthy bone marrow donors. At the time of sampling, all cohort members were nominally healthy, though unrecorded immune exposures were likely present. Of the approximately 670 cohort members, more than 250 had a positive CMV serostatus and just over 350 had a negative one, while no CMV serostatus was recorded for the donor. Each donor provided a peripheral blood sample, and peripheral blood mononuclear cells were used for TCR beta sequencing. The Qiagen DNeasy Blood Extraction Kit was used to extract genomic DNA from the blood cell samples. Library method: the immunoSEQ multiplex PCR assay. The multiplex PCR relied on a mix of 60 forward primers for TCR Vbeta segments and 13 reverse primers for TCR Jbeta segments. Amplification of the CDR3 region of rearranged TCR beta genes was performed with a multiplex PCR assay on genomic DNA. The Illumina HiSeq System was used to sequence the amplified TCR beta libraries as 87-base-pair reads. The published analysis was carried out like this. A later analysis counted around 72 million unique TCR beta chains across the 666 repertoires, and some 11 million of these chains were shared by at least two donors. Raw reads were error-corrected and collapsed into unique sequences with a nearest-neighbor algorithm that merged closely related sequences to remove PCR and sequencing errors. To assign V, D and J gene segments, CDR3 sequences were aligned to IMGT reference sequences. For a sequence to be retained, at least a six-nucleotide match to both a V gene segment and a J gene segment was required. A rearrangement was called productive if the CDR3 had no stop codons and remained in frame with V and J, and every other rearrangement was called non-productive. Following IMGT convention, CDR3 was defined as the stretch from the second conserved V-encoded cysteine up to the conserved J-encoded phenylalanine. In an earlier analysis of around 600 of the donors, sequences lacking an unambiguous match to a single V gene segment were excluded. An earlier analysis of almost 600 of the donors classified V segments as functional when productive rearrangements were above 56.7% and as segregating when the standard deviation between donors was above 5%. A statistical classification framework was built for diagnosing cytomegalovirus status from the catalog of TCR beta chain sequences. In a later analysis, TCR nucleotide sequences were compared against IMGT/GENE-DB human TR gene sequences so that V and J genes could be assigned. In a later analysis, CDR3 sequences and most-parsimonious VDJ recombination scenarios were assigned using the TCRdist pipeline. In a later analysis, each TCR beta chain was defined by its CDR3 amino acid sequence together with its V-gene family, and reads without a unique V-gene family were excluded. As a way to deal with suspected cross-contamination and a sequencing artifact, a later analysis dropped 640 or so nucleotide sequences that were highly shared and had low generation probability. A later analysis calculated a clonal expansion index for each public chain from normalized within-repertoire ranks of inferred template counts. In a later analysis, generation probabilities were computed using a VDJ recombination model fitted to out-of-frame rearrangements, and the results were checked against IGoR. In a later analysis, hypergeometric tests were used to score TCR-TCR, TCR-HLA and TCR-CMV co-occurrence, with a repertoire-size bias correction applied to TCR pairs. A later analysis estimated false discovery rates by permuting HLA or CMV assignments 20 times. A later analysis grouped co-occurring TCRs with DBSCAN, adding TCRdist sequence similarity when clustering within HLA-allele-positive subsets. Repertoires with fewer than 30,000 or more than 120,000 public chains, plus five repertoires with anomalous nucleotide sharing, were excluded from co-occurrence clustering. TCRdb's version of the immuneACCESS table is confined to in-frame rearrangements and falls short of the full clone set. An unresolved V gene accounts for under half of the shortfall where checked; the remainder is of unknown origin. V and J calls and clone size are as listed in that table; D and trimming were resolved from the DNA. The sample table holds around 150,000 clones, of which around four fifths were seen once. Of the sample, 4.8% falls within the top ten clones.

V is cut by 2 bases and J by 6 bases, and the space between the germline ends is 11 bases. The CDR3 goes from the cysteine to the phenylalanine over 14 residues. The DNA shown is the 42-base CDR3, in frame from base 1. CDR1 and CDR2 are drawn from the germline V gene: SGHVS, FNYEAQ. About this clone itself: It lacks a known antigen. No much larger clone is present one base from it, and per-base qualities are unavailable.

The chain uses TRBV7-6 and TRBJ2-1; no D gene is confidently identified. The sample consisted of PBMCs. This sequence originates from a man under 40 in good health. DNA sequence: TGTGCCAGCAGCTTAAACTCCCCCCTCAATGAGCAGTTCTTC. Translated, it reads CASSLNSPLNEQFF.